Listed below are T cell receptor beta chains from one sample, sequenced in a study of T cell repertoires in cytomegalovirus infection. TCRdb processed the reads anew with MiXCR; each CDR3 protein has one entry. The sample consists of about 740,000 distinct CDR3 sequences, roughly a third of them appearing once. Material for sequencing was PBMCs. These receptors all come from a human donor in good health (CMV status not recorded). Some clones in this sample may be carry-over from other donors' samples. Each CDR3 is given with its conserved first and last residue. The D gene is left open where the match is weak. Expanded clones get a size class; other rows say once, few or many, or leave the size out.

J gene: TRBJ2-3
V gene: TRBV28
clone size: NA
D gene: TRBD1
CDR3 protein: CASSSPGQGEGAPDTQYF
CDR3 DNA: TGTGCCAGCAGTTCCCCGGGACAGGGGGAAGGGGCGCCGGATACGCAGTATTTT

J gene: TRBJ2-2
V gene: TRBV5-1
clone size: NA
D gene: NA
CDR3 protein: CASSSRSNTGELFF
CDR3 DNA: TGCGCCAGCAGCTCCCGATCGAACACCGGGGAGCTGTTTTTT

J gene: TRBJ2-1
V gene: TRBV4-1
clone size: NA
D gene: TRBD1
CDR3 protein: CASSQEWTGGYEQFF
CDR3 DNA: TGCGCCAGCAGCCAAGAATGGACAGGGGGCTATGAGCAGTTCTTC

J gene: TRBJ2-5
V gene: TRBV11-2
clone size: NA
D gene: NA
CDR3 protein: CASMAEWGRETQYF
CDR3 DNA: TGTGCCAGTATGGCCGAGTGGGGGCGAGAGACCCAGTACTTC

J gene: TRBJ2-3
V gene: TRBV7-2
clone size: NA
D gene: NA
CDR3 protein: CASSVRGGGGGDTQYF
CDR3 DNA: TGTGCCAGCAGCGTACGAGGGGGTGGTGGGGGGGATACGCAGTATTTT

J gene: TRBJ2-1
V gene: TRBV7-7
clone size: NA
D gene: TRBD1
CDR3 protein: CASSSPGGQQFF
CDR3 DNA: TGTGCTAGCAGCTCTCCAGGGGGCCAGCAGTTCTTC

J gene: TRBJ2-4
V gene: TRBV12-3/TRBV12-4
clone size: NA
D gene: NA
CDR3 protein: CASRRTEQGLMYF
CDR3 DNA: TGTGCCAGCAGACGAACTGAACAGGGTTTAATGTACTTC

J gene: TRBJ1-2
V gene: TRBV19
clone size: NA
D gene: TRBD1
CDR3 protein: CASSSQDRGLSTNYGYTF
CDR3 DNA: TGTGCCAGTAGTTCCCAGGACAGGGGACTATCTACTAACTATGGCTACACCTTC

J gene: TRBJ2-1
V gene: TRBV27
clone size: NA
D gene: TRBD2
CDR3 protein: CASSLTLGEGHEQFF
CDR3 DNA: TGTGCCAGCAGTTTAACCCTAGGGGAGGGACATGAGCAGTTCTTC

J gene: TRBJ1-3
V gene: TRBV7-9
clone size: NA
D gene: NA
CDR3 protein: CASSFSRDTIYF
CDR3 DNA: TGTGCCAGCAGCTTCAGCAGGGACACCATATATTTT

J gene: TRBJ1-6
V gene: TRBV28
clone size: NA
D gene: TRBD1
CDR3 protein: CASKVWGQGYSPLHF
CDR3 DNA: TGTGCCAGCAAAGTTTGGGGACAGGGATATTCACCCCTCCACTTT

J gene: TRBJ1-4
V gene: TRBV29-1
clone size: NA
D gene: NA
CDR3 protein: CSVLRQTNEKLFF
CDR3 DNA: TGCAGCGTCCTTAGACAGACTAATGAAAAACTGTTTTTT

J gene: TRBJ1-1
V gene: TRBV5-6
clone size: few
D gene: NA
CDR3 protein: CASSSRTPMGSTEAFF
CDR3 DNA: TGTGCCAGCAGCTCCCGTACCCCCATGGGGAGCACTGAAGCTTTCTTT